The clone carrying this T cell receptor beta chain was observed at least ten times. The antigen is not known. This record belongs to a study of CD8 T cells in ankylosing spondylitis. Overall study findings and caveats: Relatively rare in peripheral blood, disease-linked clones were also CD8+. A TCR beta motif made of roughly eight highly homologous variants seemed typical of ankylosing spondylitis blood. The authors reported significant enrichment of disease-linked clones in matched ankylosing spondylitis synovial fluid.

Preparation of TCR beta libraries was done by quantitative 5'-RACE with molecular barcodes. TCRdb re-derived calls from the 5' RACE reads in MiXCR, one entry per CDR3 protein. The data contain roughly 40,000 distinct CDR3 sequences, around 2.8% of them singletons. Germline V gives CDR1 SGDLS, CDR2 YYNGEE. The V gene end was trimmed by 0 bases and the J gene end by 9 bases; junction bases not matched to a gene: 5. The CDR3 length is 15 residues. This TCR was recovered from a male donor with ankylosing spondylitis or in good health (not recorded which). The sequencing input was blood, either unsorted or a sorted T cell fraction (not recorded which). This chain joins TRBV9 and TRBJ2-1; 11 positions match TRBD2. The CDR3 sequence is CASSVDPGLAGEQFF. CDR3 in DNA: TGTGCCAGCAGCGTAGACCCAGGACTAGCGGGTGAGCAGTTCTTC.